The sequence of this T cell receptor (beta chain) was determined in a study of cytomegalovirus exposure and HLA in healthy donors. Background on the study: Early on, a data release was issued that held roughly 84 million unique TCRs from HLA-typed donors.

The PCR made use of 60 Vbeta and 13 Jbeta primers. TCRdb's copy holds only in-frame clones and misses some; the assay was immunoSEQ multiplex PCR. Among 100,000 to 150,000 clones, approximately 81% were seen once, and the ten largest hold 3.5% to 4%. Details on this clone: Its antigen is unidentified.

Overall study findings and caveats: Cytomegalovirus status was reportedly diagnosed by the classifier with high specificity and sensitivity.

The germline gives CDR1 SGHDN, CDR2 FVKESK. The ends lost 0 bases at V and 10 bases at J; junction bases unmatched: 12. This CDR3 is 16 amino acids long. The sample was PBMCs. The chain recombines TRBV14 with TRBJ1-1, with 9 bases aligning to TRBD1. The origin of this receptor is a man younger than 35 in good health and CMV-seropositive. CDR3: CASSQDRAGQGGRAFF. Here the CDR3 DNA reads TGTGCCAGCAGCCAAGACCGAGCGGGACAGGGCGGTAGAGCTTTCTTT.